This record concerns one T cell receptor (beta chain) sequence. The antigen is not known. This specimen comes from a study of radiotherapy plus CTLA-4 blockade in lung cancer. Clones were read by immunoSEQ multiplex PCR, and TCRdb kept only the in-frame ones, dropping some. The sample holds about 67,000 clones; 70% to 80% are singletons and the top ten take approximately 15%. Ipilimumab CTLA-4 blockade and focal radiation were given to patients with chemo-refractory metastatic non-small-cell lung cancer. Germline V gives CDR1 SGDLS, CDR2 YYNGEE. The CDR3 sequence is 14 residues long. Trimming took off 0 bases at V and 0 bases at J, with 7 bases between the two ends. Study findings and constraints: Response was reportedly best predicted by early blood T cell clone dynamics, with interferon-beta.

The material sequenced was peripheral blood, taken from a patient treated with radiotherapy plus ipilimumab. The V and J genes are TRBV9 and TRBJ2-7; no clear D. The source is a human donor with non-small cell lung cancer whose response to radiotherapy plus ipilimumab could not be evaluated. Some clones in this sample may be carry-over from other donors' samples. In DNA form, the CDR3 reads TGTGCCAGCAGCGTAGACTTCCTCTCCTACGAGCAGTACTTC. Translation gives CASSVDFLSYEQYF.